This record looks at one T cell receptor beta chain sequence and its context. The antigen is unknown. A much larger clonotype is one base distant, so this may be a read error. This sample is drawn from a study of T cells in Graves' hyperthyroidism and ophthalmopathy. Study overall: Blood was drawn when the patient was first diagnosed and still untreated.

Study results and limitations: A median around 6 months before onset, the model predicted ophthalmopathy.

Hyperthyroidism, newly diagnosed and lasting under 2 months, affected patients aged 18 to 65. Blood was drawn at first hyperthyroidism diagnosis, before any ophthalmopathy symptoms. Amplification of TCR beta CDR3 regions used RNA as the template. Primed by the HTBI set, a first-round RT-PCR was run on the TCR CDR3. TCRdb processed the multiplex PCR reads anew with MiXCR; each CDR3 protein has one entry. The data hold some 600,000 distinct CDR3 sequences, with approximately 15% observed a single time. The length of the CDR3 is 15 residues. Germline CDR1 reads SQVTM; CDR2 reads ANQGSEA. The clonotype was recovered from a woman aged 30 to 39 with Graves' hyperthyroidism that later progressed to Graves' ophthalmopathy. The sample taken for sequencing was blood. This chain joins TRBV29-1 and TRBJ1-2, with D possibly TRBD1 on 5 matching bases. This chain's CDR3 is CSVEDRGRVSYGDTF. Written as DNA, the CDR3 is TGCAGCGTTGAAGATCGAGGCAGGGTTTCCTATGGCGACACCTTC.